This T cell receptor beta chain came from a study of beta chain features in type 1 diabetes. Whole-study findings and limits: For Type 1 diabetes patients, all four CD4+ subsets carried TCRB CDR3s that were moderately but significantly shorter.

CD4+ cells of the naive, central memory, regulatory and stem cell-like memory types were sorted via CD45RO/CCR7/CD25/CD127/CD95/CD27. The purity of all sorted populations exceeded 95%. Sequencing targeted expressed TCRB transcripts, as all isolated RNA had been reverse transcribed. Sequencing of naive, central memory and regulatory T cell samples gave an average of roughly 3.5 million reads. Data came from immunoSEQ multiplex PCR; TCRdb stores just in-frame clones and leaves some out. The sample includes 330,000 or so clones, 14% of them seen just once. On this clone itself: Its antigen is unknown.

The receptor was derived from a man aged 30 to 45 in good health. Input material: central memory CD4+ T cells from blood.

CDR3 loop: CASSLGPSGSGTDTQYF. DNA of the CDR3: TGTGCCAGCAGCTTGGGTCCTAGCGGGAGTGGCACAGATACGCAGTATTTT. The J gene is TRBJ2-3, the V gene TRBV5-5, with 10 bases aligning to TRBD2. Germline V gene lookup returns CDR1 SGHKS and CDR2 YYEKEE (reference sequence). CDR3 size: 17 residues. Germline trimming cut 0 bases from V and 1 base from J; bases unmatched to any gene: 5.